This T cell receptor beta chain was captured in a study of blood T cell repertoires in COVID-19. Looking at the study overall: T cells, B-cell-depleted T cells, or PBMCs supplied cDNA or gDNA.

A Seattle source enrolled patients during active infection and followed them longitudinally. Study processing details: For nucleated cells, counts were estimated from reference gene primer amplification. Profiled with immunoSEQ multiplex PCR; TCRdb holds only in-frame clones, not every one. That table furnishes V, J and clone size, whereas the DNA furnished D and trimming. The data contain tens of thousands of clones, 74% of them singletons. The CDR3 loop spans 15 amino acids. Germline V gene data show CDR1 as MNHEY and CDR2 as SVGAGI. Trimming left V 6 bases short and J 0 bases short, with 11 bases between.

This sequence joins TRBV6-5 and TRBJ2-2; D is perhaps TRBD2 (5 bases). The sequence came from a man in his sixties or seventies with COVID-19, enrolled during active disease. Specimen: peripheral blood. The CDR3 nucleotides are TGTGCCAGCAGGACGACTACCCCGAACACCGGGGAGCTGTTTTTT. Amino acid sequence: CASRTTTPNTGELFF.